This entry concerns a single T cell receptor beta chain. Its antigen is not identified. Germline V gene data show CDR1 as SGHVS and CDR2 as FNYEAQ. The J segment lost 4 bases and the V segment lost 5 bases, leaving 5 bases of the junction unmatched. This CDR3 comprises 16 residues. Amplification used 60 Vbeta primers and 13 Jbeta primers. Profiled with immunoSEQ multiplex PCR; TCRdb holds only in-frame clones, not every one. The repertoire consists of more than 100,000 clones, with roughly 70% occurring once and the leading ten covering approximately 3.9%. The data belong to a study of cytomegalovirus exposure and HLA in healthy donors. Study-level points and caveats: Cytomegalovirus association was assigned to about 150 TCR beta chains.

The genes are TRBV7-6 and TRBJ2-3; 14 bases fit TRBD2. The origin of this receptor is a man aged 50 to 59 in good health and CMV-seropositive. Sequencing was done on a sample of PBMCs. CDR3 protein: CASSLMTSGGADTQYF. Here the CDR3 DNA reads TGTGCCAGCAGCCTAATGACTAGCGGGGGGGCAGATACGCAGTATTTT. The full variable domain, with the rest looked up from reference TRBV7-6 and TRBJ2-3, is GAGVSQSPRYKVTKRGQDVALRCDPISGHVSLYWYRQALGQGPEFLTYFNYEAQQDKSGLPNDRFSAERPEGSISTLTIQRTEQRDSAMYRCASSLMTSGGADTQYFGPGTRLTVL.